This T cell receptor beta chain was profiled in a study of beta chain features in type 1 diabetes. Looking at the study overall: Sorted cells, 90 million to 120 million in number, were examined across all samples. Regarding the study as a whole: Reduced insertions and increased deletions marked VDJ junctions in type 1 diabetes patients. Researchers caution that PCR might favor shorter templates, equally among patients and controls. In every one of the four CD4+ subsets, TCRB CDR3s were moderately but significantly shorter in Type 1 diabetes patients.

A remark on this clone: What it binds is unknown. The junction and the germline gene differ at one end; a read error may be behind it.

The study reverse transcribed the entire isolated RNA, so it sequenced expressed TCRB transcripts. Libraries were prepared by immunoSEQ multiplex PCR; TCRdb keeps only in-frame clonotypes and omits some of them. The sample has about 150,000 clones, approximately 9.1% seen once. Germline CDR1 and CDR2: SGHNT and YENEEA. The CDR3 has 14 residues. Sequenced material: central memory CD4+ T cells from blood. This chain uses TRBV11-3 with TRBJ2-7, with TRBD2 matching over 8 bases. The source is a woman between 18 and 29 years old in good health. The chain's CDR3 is CASSPLSGSSPTDF. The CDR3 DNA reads TGTGCCAGCAGCCCCCTCAGCGGGAGTTCGCCAACGGACTTC.